The sequence of this T cell receptor beta chain was determined in a study of T cell repertoires in cytomegalovirus infection. The study, taken as a whole, reports: CMV-specific TCR beta clonotypes restricted by HLA-C dominated the ex vivo response.

The V and J ends lost 8 bases and 6 bases respectively, with 26 bases between them. The germline V gene encodes CDR1 MDHEN and CDR2 SYDVKM. The CDR3 totals 16 residues. With respect to this clonotype: Its target is unknown.

TCRdb reprocessed the reads with MiXCR, giving one entry per CDR3 protein. Of about 530,000 distinct CDR3 sequences in the sample, approximately 26% were seen once. The sequence derives from a human donor in good health (CMV status not recorded). Some clones in this sample may be carry-over from other donors' samples. The sequenced material came from PBMCs. This chain links TRBV28 with TRBJ2-7, with a tentative D call TRBD2 (6 bases). CDR3 DNA: TGTGCCAGCGGGCAGGGTGCATCCGGGGGTAGGGCCGAGCAGTACTTC. As protein: CASGQGASGGRAEQYF.